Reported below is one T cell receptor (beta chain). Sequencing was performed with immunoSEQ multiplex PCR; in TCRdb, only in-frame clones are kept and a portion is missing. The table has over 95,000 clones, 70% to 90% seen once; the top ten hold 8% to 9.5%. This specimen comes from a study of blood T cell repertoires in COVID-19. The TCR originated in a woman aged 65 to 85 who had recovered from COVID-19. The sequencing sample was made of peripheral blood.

The CDR3 loop reads CASSPHRGYGYTF. The DNA for the CDR3 is TGTGCCAGCTCACCACACAGGGGCTATGGCTACACCTTC. The chain is built from TRBV18 and TRBJ1-2; 7 nucleotides align to TRBD1. Germline V lookup: CDR1 KGHSH, CDR2 LQKENI. V lost 1 base to trimming and J lost 4 bases; unmatched junction nucleotides: 0. This CDR3 spans 13 amino acids.